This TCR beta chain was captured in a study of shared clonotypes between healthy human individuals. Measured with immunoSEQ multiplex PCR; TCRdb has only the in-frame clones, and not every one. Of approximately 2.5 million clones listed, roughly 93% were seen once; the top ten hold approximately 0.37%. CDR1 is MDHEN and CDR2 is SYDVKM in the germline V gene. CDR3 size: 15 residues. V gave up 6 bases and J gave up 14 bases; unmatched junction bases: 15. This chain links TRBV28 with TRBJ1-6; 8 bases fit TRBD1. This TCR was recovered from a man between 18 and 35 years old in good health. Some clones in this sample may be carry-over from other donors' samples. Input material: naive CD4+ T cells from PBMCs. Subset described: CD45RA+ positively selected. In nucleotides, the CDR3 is TGTGCCAGCAGAGAGGTTGGACAGGGTTCGCGGTCCCTCCACTTT. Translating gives CASREVGQGSRSLHF.